This T cell receptor beta chain was profiled in a study of shared clonotypes between healthy human individuals. Regarding the study as a whole: Owing to a small donor count, the genetic and exposure-history diversity represented was limited. Sharing across a handful of donors was seen in 4.5% to 5.5% of naive CD4 clonotypes.

The method was immunoSEQ multiplex PCR; TCRdb's version includes in-frame clones alone and lacks a portion of them. The table lists about 2 million clones, roughly 96% of them singletons. Regarding this clone: Its antigen is undetermined.

Per the germline V gene, CDR1 is GTSNPN and CDR2 is SVGIG (reference sequence). The CDR3 has 13 amino acids. V lost 2 bases to trimming and J lost 11 bases, with 18 bases between them. The donors, all of them Caucasian adults, lived in Nashville, Tennessee. The sequence came from a man aged 18 to 29 in good health. This chain connects TRBV30 to TRBJ1-1; perhaps TRBD1 as D (6 bases). Source material: naive CD4+ T cells sorted from blood. Subset denoted: CD45RA+ positively selected. CDR3: CAWSTLVGGWAFF. CDR3 DNA sequence: TGTGCCTGGAGTACCTTAGTGGGGGGCTGGGCTTTCTTT.